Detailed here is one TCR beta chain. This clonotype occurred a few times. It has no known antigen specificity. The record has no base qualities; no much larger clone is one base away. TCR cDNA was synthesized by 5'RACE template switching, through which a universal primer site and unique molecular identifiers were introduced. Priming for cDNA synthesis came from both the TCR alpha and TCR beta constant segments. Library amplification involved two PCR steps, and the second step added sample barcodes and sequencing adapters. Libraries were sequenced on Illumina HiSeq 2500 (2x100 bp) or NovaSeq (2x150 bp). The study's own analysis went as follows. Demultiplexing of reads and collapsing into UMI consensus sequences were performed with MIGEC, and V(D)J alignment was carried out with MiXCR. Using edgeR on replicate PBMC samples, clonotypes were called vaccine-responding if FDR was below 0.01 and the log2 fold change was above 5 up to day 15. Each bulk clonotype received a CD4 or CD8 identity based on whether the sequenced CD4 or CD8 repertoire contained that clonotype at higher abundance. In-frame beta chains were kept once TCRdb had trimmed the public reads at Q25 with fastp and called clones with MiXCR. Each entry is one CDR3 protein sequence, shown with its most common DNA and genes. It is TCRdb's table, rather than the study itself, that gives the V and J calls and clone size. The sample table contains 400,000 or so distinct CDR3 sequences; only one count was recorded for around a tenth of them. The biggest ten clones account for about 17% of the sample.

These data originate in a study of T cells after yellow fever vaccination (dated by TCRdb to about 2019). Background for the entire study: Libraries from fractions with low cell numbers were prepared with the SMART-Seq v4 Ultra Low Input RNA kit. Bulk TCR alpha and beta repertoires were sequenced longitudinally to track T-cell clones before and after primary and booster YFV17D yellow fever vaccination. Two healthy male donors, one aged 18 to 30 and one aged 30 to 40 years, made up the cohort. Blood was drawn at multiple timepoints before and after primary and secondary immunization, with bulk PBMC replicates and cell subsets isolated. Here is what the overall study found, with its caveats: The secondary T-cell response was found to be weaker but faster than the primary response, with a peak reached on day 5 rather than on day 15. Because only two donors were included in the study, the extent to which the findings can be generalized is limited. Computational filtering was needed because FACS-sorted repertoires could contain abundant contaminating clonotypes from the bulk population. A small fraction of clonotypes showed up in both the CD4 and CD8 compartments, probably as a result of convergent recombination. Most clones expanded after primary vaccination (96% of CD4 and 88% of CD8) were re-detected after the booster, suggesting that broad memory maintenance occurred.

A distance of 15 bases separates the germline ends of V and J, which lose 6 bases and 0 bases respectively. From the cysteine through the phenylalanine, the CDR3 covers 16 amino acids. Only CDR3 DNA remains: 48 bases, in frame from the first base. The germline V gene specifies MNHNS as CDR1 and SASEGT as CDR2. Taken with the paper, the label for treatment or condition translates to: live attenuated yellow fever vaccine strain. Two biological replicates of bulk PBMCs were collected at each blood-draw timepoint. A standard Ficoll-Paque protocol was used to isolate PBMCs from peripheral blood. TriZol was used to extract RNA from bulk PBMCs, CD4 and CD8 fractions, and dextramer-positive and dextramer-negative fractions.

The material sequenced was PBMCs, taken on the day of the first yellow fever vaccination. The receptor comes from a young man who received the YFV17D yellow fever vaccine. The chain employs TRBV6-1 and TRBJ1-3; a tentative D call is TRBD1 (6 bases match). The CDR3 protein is CASSRDWGASGNTIYF. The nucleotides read TGTGCCAGCAGCCGCGATTGGGGGGCCTCTGGAAACACCATATATTTT.